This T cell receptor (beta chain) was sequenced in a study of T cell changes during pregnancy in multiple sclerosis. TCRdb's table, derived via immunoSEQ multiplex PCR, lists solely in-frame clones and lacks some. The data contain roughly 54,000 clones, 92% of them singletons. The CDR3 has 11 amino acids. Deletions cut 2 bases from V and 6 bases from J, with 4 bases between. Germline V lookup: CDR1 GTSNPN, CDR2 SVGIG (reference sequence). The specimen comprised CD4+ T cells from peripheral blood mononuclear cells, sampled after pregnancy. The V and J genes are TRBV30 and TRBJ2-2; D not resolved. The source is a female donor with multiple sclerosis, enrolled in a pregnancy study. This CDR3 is CAWSPAGELFF. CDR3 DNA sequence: TGTGCCTGGAGTCCAGCCGGGGAGCTGTTTTTT.